The clone carrying this T cell receptor beta chain was found a few times. Its antigen is currently unknown. This CDR3 has 14 amino acids. The V end was cut by 8 bases, the J end by 4 bases, with 17 bases between. Germline values: CDR1 SGHAT, CDR2 FQNNGV. TCRdb recomputed calls from the 5' RACE reads with MiXCR, one row per CDR3 protein. The data contain approximately 70,000 distinct CDR3 sequences, roughly 9.1% of them seen just once; the ten biggest clones take up 7.6%. The sample belongs to a study of early T cells in non-severe SARS-CoV-2 infection. Study-wide results and caveats: VDJdb-based annotation leaned toward anti-spike CD8 responses and missed private and CD4 specificities.

The clonotype was recovered from an adult who was a healthcare worker with PCR-confirmed SARS-CoV-2 infection or an uninfected control (not recorded which). The source was whole blood, collected at baseline. The chain joins TRBV11-2 to TRBJ2-5, with D maybe TRBD2 (5 bases). CDR3 amino acids: CASGRIVEGETQYF. CDR3 bases: TGTGCCAGCGGACGGATAGTTGAGGGAGAGACCCAGTACTTC. Supplemented by reference TRBV11-2 and TRBJ2-5, the full variable domain reads EAGVAQSPRYKIIEKRQSVAFWCNPISGHATLYWYQQILGQGPKLLIQFQNNGVVDDSQLPKDRFSAERLKGVDSTLKIQPAKLEDSAVYLCASGRIVEGETQYFGPGTRLLVL.